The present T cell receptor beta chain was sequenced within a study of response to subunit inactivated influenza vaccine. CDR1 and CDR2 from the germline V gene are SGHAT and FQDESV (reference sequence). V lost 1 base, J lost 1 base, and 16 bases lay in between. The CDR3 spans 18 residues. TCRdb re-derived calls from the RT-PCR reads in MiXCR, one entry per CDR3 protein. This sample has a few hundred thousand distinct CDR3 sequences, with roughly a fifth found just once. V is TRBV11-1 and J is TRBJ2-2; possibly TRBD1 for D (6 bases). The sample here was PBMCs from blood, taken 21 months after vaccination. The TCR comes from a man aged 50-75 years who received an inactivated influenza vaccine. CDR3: CASSLDRVLLWNTGELFF. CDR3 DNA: TGTGCCAGCAGCTTAGACAGGGTACTTTTGTGGAACACCGGGGAGCTGTTTTTT.